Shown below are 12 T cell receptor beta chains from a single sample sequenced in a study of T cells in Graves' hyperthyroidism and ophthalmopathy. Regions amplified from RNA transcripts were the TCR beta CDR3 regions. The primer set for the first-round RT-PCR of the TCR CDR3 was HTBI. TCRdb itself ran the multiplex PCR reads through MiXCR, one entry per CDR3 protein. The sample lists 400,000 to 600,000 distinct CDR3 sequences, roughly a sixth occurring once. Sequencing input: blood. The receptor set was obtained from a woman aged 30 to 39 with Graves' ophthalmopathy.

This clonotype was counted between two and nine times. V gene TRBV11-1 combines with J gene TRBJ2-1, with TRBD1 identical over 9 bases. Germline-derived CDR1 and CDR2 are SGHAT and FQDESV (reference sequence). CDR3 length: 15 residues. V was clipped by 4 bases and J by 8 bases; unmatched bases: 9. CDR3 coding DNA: TGTGCCAGCAGCTCTGGGGACAGGGTAGGTGATGAGCAGTTCTTC. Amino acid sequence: CASSSGDRVGDEQFF.

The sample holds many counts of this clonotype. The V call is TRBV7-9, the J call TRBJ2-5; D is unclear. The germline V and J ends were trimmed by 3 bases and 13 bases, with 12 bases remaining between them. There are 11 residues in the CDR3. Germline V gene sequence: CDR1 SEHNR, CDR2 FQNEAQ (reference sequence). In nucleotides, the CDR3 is TGTGCCAGCAGCTTGGGTGGTATGGGGTACTTC. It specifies CASSLGGMGYF.

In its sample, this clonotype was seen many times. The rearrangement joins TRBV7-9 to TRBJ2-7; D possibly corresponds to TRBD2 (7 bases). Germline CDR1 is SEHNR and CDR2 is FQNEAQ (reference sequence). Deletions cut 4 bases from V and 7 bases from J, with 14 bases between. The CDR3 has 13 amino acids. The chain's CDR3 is CASSWGGRREQYF. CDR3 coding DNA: TGTGCCAGCAGCTGGGGGGGCCGGAGAGAGCAGTACTTC.

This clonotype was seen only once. Written as DNA, the CDR3 is TGTGCCAGCAGCCAATTAACAGGGTCGGGCTACACCTTC. It translates to CASSQLTGSGYTF. The J gene is TRBJ1-2, the V gene TRBV14, with D possibly being TRBD1 (6 bases). CDR3 size: 13 residues. Per germline, CDR1 SGHDN and CDR2 FVKESK. The germline V and J ends were trimmed by 2 bases and 8 bases, with 12 bases remaining between them.

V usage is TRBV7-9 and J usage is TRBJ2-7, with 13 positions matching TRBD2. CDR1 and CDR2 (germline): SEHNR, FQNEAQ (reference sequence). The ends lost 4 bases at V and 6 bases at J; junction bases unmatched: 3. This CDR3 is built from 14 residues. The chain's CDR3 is CASSSGLAGLEQYF. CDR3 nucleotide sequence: TGTGCCAGCAGCTCGGGACTAGCGGGACTCGAGCAGTACTTC.

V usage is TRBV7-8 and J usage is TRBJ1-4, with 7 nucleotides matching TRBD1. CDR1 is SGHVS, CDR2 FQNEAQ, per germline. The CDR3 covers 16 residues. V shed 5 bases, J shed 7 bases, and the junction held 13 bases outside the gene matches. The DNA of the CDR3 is TGTGCCAGCAGCCTGCCGCGGACAGGAAGCCTTGAAAAACTGTTTTTT. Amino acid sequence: CASSLPRTGSLEKLFF. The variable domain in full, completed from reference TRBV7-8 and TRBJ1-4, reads GAGVSQSPRYKVAKRGQDVALRCDPISGHVSLFWYQQALGQGPEFLTYFQNEAQLDKSGLPSDRFFAERPEGSVSTLKIQRTQQEDSAVYLCASSLPRTGSLEKLFFGSGTQLSVL.

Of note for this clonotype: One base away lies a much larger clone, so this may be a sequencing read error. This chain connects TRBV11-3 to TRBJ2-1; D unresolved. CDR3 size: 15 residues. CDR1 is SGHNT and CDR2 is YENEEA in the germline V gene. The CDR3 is CASSQAWALYNGQFF. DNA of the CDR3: TGTGCCAGCAGTCAGGCGTGGGCCCTTTACAATGGGCAGTTCTTC. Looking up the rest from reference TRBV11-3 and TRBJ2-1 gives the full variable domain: EAGVVQSPRYKIIEKKQPVAFWCNPISGHNTLYWYLQNLGQGPELLIRYENEEAVDDSQLPKDRFSAERLKGVDSTLKIQPAELGDSAVYLCASSQAWALYNGQFFGPGTRLTVL.

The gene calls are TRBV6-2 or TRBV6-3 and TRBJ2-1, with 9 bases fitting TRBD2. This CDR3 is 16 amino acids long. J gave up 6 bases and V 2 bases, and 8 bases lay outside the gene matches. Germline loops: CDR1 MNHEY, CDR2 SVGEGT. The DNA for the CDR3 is TGTGCCAGCAGTTACGTCCAGGGCGGGAGGGCCAATGAGCAGTTCTTC. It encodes CASSYVQGGRANEQFF.

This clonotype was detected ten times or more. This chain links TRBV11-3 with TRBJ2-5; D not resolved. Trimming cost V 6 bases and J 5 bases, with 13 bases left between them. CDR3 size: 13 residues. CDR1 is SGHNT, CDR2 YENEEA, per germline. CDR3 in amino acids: CASSKGYAETQYF. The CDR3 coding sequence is TGTGCCAGCAGTAAAGGATACGCCGAGACCCAGTACTTC.

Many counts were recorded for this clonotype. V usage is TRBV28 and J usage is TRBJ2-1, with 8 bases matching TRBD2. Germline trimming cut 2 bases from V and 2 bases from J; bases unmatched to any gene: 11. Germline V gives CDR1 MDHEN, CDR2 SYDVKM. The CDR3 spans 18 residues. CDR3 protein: CASSLPKAGVGPYNEQFF. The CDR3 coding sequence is TGTGCCAGCAGTTTACCTAAAGCGGGAGTGGGTCCCTACAATGAGCAGTTCTTC.

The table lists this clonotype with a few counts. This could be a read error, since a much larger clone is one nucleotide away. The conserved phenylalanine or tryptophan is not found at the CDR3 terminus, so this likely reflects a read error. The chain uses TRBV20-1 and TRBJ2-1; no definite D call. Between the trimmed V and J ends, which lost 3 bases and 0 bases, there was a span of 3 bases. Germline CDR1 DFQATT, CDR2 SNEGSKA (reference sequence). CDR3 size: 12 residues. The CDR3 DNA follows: TGCAGTGCTAGGTTCTCCTACAATGAGCAGTTCCTC. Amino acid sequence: CSARFSYNEQFL.

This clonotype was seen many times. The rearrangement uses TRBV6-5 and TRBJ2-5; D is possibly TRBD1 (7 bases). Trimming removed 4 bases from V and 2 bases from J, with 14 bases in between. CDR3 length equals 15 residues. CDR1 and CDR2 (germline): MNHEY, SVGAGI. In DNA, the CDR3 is TGTGCCAGCAGTTCCCCCGGGGGACAGCAAGAGACCCAGTACTTC. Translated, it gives CASSSPGGQQETQYF.